The TCR beta chain under discussion was sequenced for a study of cytomegalovirus exposure and HLA in healthy donors. Whole-study context: Among several hundred genotyped donors, around 80% fell in the Caucasian-associated ancestry cluster. Study-level results: Later analysis found that TCR beta chains associated with HLA were more clonally expanded than other, equally common chains. A later analysis reportedly found fewer N-insertions in an Asian-associated ancestry cluster than the roughly 700-donor mean.

Both 60 Vbeta primers and 13 Jbeta primers went into the PCR. Per the study methods: Unique TCR beta chains numbered roughly 80 million in a later analysis, with roughly 10 million shared. Profiling relied on immunoSEQ multiplex PCR, and the TCRdb table lists in-frame clones only, not all of them. Clonal size and the V and J genes are those of that table, whereas D and trimming came from the DNA. The data contain about 170,000 clones, 70% to 85% of them singletons. Concerning this clone: Its antigen is unknown.

The V end lost 4 bases, the J end lost 5 bases, and 15 bases lay between the germline ends. Germline CDR1 and CDR2: MDHEN and SYDVKM. The CDR3 spans 15 residues. The specimen sequenced was PBMCs. This rearrangement joins TRBV28 to TRBJ1-5; no definite D call. The sequence derives from a woman in her thirties in good health and CMV-seropositive. CDR3 sequence reads: CASSSKTGLYQPQHF. The CDR3, as DNA: TGTGCCAGCAGTTCCAAGACGGGGTTGTATCAGCCCCAGCATTTT. Full variable domain (remainder filled in from reference TRBV28 and TRBJ1-5): DVKVTQSSRYLVKRTGEKVFLECVQDMDHENMFWYRQDPGLGLRLIYFSYDVKMKEKGDIPEGYSVSREKKERFSLILESASTNQTSMYLCASSSKTGLYQPQHFGDGTRLSIL.